Listed below are T cell receptor beta chains from one sample, sequenced in a study of T cell responses to AZD1222 COVID-19 vaccine. The table came from immunoSEQ multiplex PCR; TCRdb's copy has only in-frame clones and leaves some out. The table lists about 140,000 clones, over 85% of them singletons, with 6% to 7.5% in the top ten. Source: peripheral blood, taken 28 days after the second AZD1222 dose. Every receptor here comes from an adult who received the AZD1222 COVID-19 vaccine. Each CDR3 is given with its conserved first and last residue. A D gene is named only where the DNA matches it firmly. The size of a clone is reported for some rows only, either as once, few or many, or as a class for expanded clones.

J gene,D gene,clone size,V gene,CDR3 protein,CDR3 DNA
TRBJ2-3,NA,NA,TRBV27,CASRPRGRRTDTQYF,TGTGCCAGCAGACCCAGGGGGAGGCGGACAGATACGCAGTATTTT
TRBJ1-2,NA,NA,TRBV7-6,CASSLFGGHSSGYTF,TGTGCCAGCAGCTTATTTGGGGGGCACTCTTCTGGCTACACCTTC
TRBJ1-6,TRBD1,NA,TRBV7-3,CASSRTGPYLAPLHF,TGTGCCAGCAGCAGGACAGGACCTTACCTGGCTCCCCTCCACTTT
TRBJ2-7,NA,NA,TRBV7-2,CASSLGQMPYEQYF,TGTGCCAGCAGCTTAGGACAGATGCCCTACGAGCAGTACTTC
TRBJ2-2,NA,NA,TRBV7-9,CASSLEWTATGELFF,TGTGCCAGCAGCTTAGAGTGGACGGCCACCGGGGAGCTGTTTTTT
TRBJ1-2,NA,NA,TRBV7-2,CASSLFGTDGYTF,TGTGCCAGCAGCCTTTTCGGTACGGATGGCTACACCTTC
TRBJ1-6,NA,NA,TRBV11-3,CASSHGGLDNSPLHF,TGTGCCAGCAGCCACGGGGGGTTGGATAATTCACCCCTCCACTTT
TRBJ1-2,NA,once,TRBV27,CASSLYPDTYGYTF,TGTGCCAGCAGTTTATACCCAGATACCTATGGCTACACCTTC
TRBJ1-3,NA,NA,TRBV11-2,CASSSMASSGNTIYF,TGTGCCAGCAGCTCCATGGCCAGCTCTGGAAACACCATATATTTT
TRBJ2-1,TRBD2,few,TRBV19,CASSRFSGTSYNEQFF,TGTGCCAGTAGTCGGTTTAGCGGGACCTCCTACAATGAGCAGTTCTTC
TRBJ1-6,TRBD1,once,TRBV4-1,CASSPPGQTNSPLHF,TGCGCCAGCAGCCCTCCGGGACAGACTAATTCACCCCTCCACTTT
TRBJ2-7,TRBD2,NA,TRBV29-1,CSVTGRGGHEQYF,TGCAGCGTCACTGGACGGGGGGGCCACGAGCAGTACTTC
TRBJ2-4,NA,NA,TRBV4-1,CASGTPVAKNIQYF,TGCGCCAGCGGGACACCGGTAGCCAAAAACATTCAGTACTTC
TRBJ1-1,NA,once,TRBV11-1,CASSARRLDTEAFF,TGTGCCAGCAGCGCTCGGCGGCTGGACACTGAAGCTTTCTTT
TRBJ1-5,TRBD1,NA,TRBV24-1,CATSDPRQGNQPQHF,TGTGCCACCAGTGACCCTAGACAGGGGAATCAGCCCCAGCATTTT
TRBJ1-1,NA,NA,TRBV30,CAWSVQANTEAFF,TGTGCCTGGAGTGTCCAGGCGAACACTGAAGCTTTCTTT
TRBJ2-7,TRBD1,NA,TRBV6-2/TRBV6-3,CASSYGDRVEQYF,TGTGCCAGCAGTTACGGGGACAGGGTCGAGCAGTACTTC
TRBJ1-1,NA,once,TRBV19,CASSRRGRMNTEAFF,TGTGCCAGTAGTCGCAGGGGTCGGATGAACACTGAAGCTTTCTTT
TRBJ1-1,TRBD1,NA,TRBV5-5,CASTPGTANTEAFF,TGTGCCAGCACGCCCGGGACAGCGAACACTGAAGCTTTCTTT
TRBJ1-4,TRBD1,NA,TRBV2,CASSEYRGEKLFF,TGTGCCAGCAGTGAATACAGGGGGGAAAAACTGTTTTTT
TRBJ2-1,NA,NA,TRBV21-1,CATLSGGSSYNEQFF,TGTGCCACGTTGTCCGGGGGGAGCTCCTACAATGAGCAGTTCTTC
TRBJ1-2,TRBD1,NA,TRBV7-9,CASSLALGQGGGEFYGYTF,TGTGCCAGCAGCTTAGCGCTAGGACAGGGTGGAGGGGAATTCTATGGCTACACCTTC
TRBJ1-6,TRBD1,NA,TRBV6-6,CASSYARQGAGPLHF,TGTGCCAGCAGTTACGCCCGACAGGGGGCGGGTCCCCTCCACTTT
TRBJ1-1,TRBD1,NA,TRBV5-1,CASSTGDSPNTEAFF,TGCGCCAGCAGCACCGGGGACAGCCCGAACACTGAAGCTTTCTTT
TRBJ1-6,TRBD1,NA,TRBV4-1,CASSQKARGLQNSPLHF,TGCGCCAGCAGCCAGAAGGCCAGGGGGCTTCAGAATTCACCCCTCCACTTT
TRBJ2-1,TRBD1,NA,TRBV27,CASSLRDRGDHKQFF,TGTGCCAGCAGTTTAAGGGACAGGGGGGATCATAAGCAGTTCTTC
TRBJ1-6,NA,NA,TRBV2,CAIKGGNPNSPLHF,TGTGCCATCAAGGGGGGAAACCCTAATTCACCCCTCCACTTT
TRBJ1-1,NA,NA,TRBV15,CATSGSRNTEAFF,TGTGCCACCAGCGGCAGTAGGAACACTGAAGCTTTCTTT
TRBJ1-1,NA,NA,TRBV7-3,CASSLRQDTEAFF,TGTGCCAGCAGCTTAAGGCAGGACACTGAAGCTTTCTTT
TRBJ2-3,TRBD1,NA,TRBV7-9,CASSLGGQAGTQYF,TGTGCCAGCAGCCTGGGTGGACAGGCGGGTACGCAGTATTTT
TRBJ1-2,NA,NA,TRBV7-9,CATRLGDGYTF,TGTGCCACTCGGTTGGGGGACGGCTACACCTTC
TRBJ1-1,NA,NA,TRBV11-3,CASSAQGRYTEAFF,TGTGCCAGCAGCGCTCAGGGACGGTACACTGAAGCTTTCTTT
TRBJ1-1,NA,NA,TRBV21-1,CASSKEAAGGNTEAFF,TGTGCCAGCAGCAAAGAGGCCGCAGGGGGGAACACTGAAGCTTTCTTT
TRBJ1-1,NA,NA,TRBV27,CASSLGVPGPEGTEAFF,TGTGCCAGCAGTTTAGGTGTTCCCGGTCCTGAAGGGACTGAAGCTTTCTTT
TRBJ2-2,TRBD1,NA,TRBV5-1,CASSLTGQAVSGELFF,TGCGCCAGCAGCCTGACCGGACAGGCGGTGAGCGGGGAGCTGTTTTTT
TRBJ2-1,NA,NA,TRBV5-4,CASSFDAGNYNEQFF,TGTGCCAGCAGCTTTGATGCAGGTAACTACAATGAGCAGTTCTTC
TRBJ2-3,TRBD1,once,TRBV6-2/TRBV6-3,CASSRQGRTDTQYF,TGTGCCAGCAGTCGACAGGGTAGAACAGATACGCAGTATTTT
TRBJ1-6,NA,NA,TRBV7-9,CASSLDGGMTPLHF,TGTGCCAGCAGCCTTGACGGGGGAATGACACCCCTCCACTTT
TRBJ1-1,NA,NA,TRBV6-5,CASSSPRGSEAFF,TGTGCCAGCAGCTCCCCTCGGGGGTCTGAAGCTTTCTTT
TRBJ1-6,TRBD1,NA,TRBV30,CAWRSGTGVSPLHF,TGTGCCTGGAGGTCCGGGACAGGGGTTTCACCCCTCCACTTT
TRBJ1-1,TRBD1,NA,TRBV2,CASRLTGRNTEAFF,TGTGCCAGCAGGTTGACAGGGCGGAACACTGAAGCTTTCTTT
TRBJ2-7,TRBD1,NA,TRBV4-1,CASSQGTGESYEQYF,TGCGCCAGCAGCCAAGGGACAGGGGAATCCTACGAGCAGTACTTC
TRBJ1-2,NA,NA,TRBV16,CASSQFGGGYGYTF,TGTGCCAGCAGCCAATTCGGAGGAGGCTATGGCTACACCTTC